The rows below give T cell receptor beta chains drawn from one sample of a study of blood T cell repertoires in COVID-19. Only in-frame clones appear in the TCRdb table, and some are missing; sequencing was by immunoSEQ multiplex PCR. Found here are roughly 64,000 clones, about 75% of them singletons; the top ten hold roughly 49%. The sample comprised PBMCs or T cells enriched from blood (not recorded which). These receptor sequences come from a woman aged 55-70 years who had been exposed to COVID-19. Both conserved end residues are part of each CDR3. The D gene is left open where the match is weak. Size is stated for part of the rows, as once, few or many counts, or as a class when the clone is expanded.

cdr3_nt cdr3_aa v_call clone_size j_call d_call
TGTGCCAGCAGCGTCGGGACTAGCTCCGGGGAGCTGTTTTTT CASSVGTSSGELFF TRBV9 - TRBJ2-2 TRBD2
TGTGCCAGCACTGCGGACACCTCTGGGGCCAACGTCCTGACTTTC CASTADTSGANVLTF TRBV6-5 - TRBJ2-6 -
TGTGCCACCAGCCCTTTAACAGGATTTGCCTCTGGAAACACCATATATTTT CATSPLTGFASGNTIYF TRBV15 - TRBJ1-3 -
TGTGCCTGGACTAAAAATTTTGGCTATGGCTACACCTTC CAWTKNFGYGYTF TRBV30 once TRBJ1-2 -
TGTGCCAGCAGATCCGGGGACAGAATTAACTATGGCTACACCTTC CASRSGDRINYGYTF TRBV28 - TRBJ1-2 TRBD1
TGTGCCTGGACTCCCGTAATGAACACTGAAGCTTTCTTT CAWTPVMNTEAFF TRBV30 - TRBJ1-1 -
TGTGCCAGCAGTTCTCGTCAGGGTGGTGGCTACACCTTC CASSSRQGGGYTF TRBV6-5 many TRBJ1-2 -
TGTGCCAGCAGTCCTGGACAGGCCGTCTACGAGCAGTACTTC CASSPGQAVYEQYF TRBV27 - TRBJ2-7 TRBD1
TGCAGCGTTCTAGCGGGGTATGAGCAGTTCTTC CSVLAGYEQFF TRBV29-1 - TRBJ2-1 TRBD2
TGTGCCAGCGAGGGAGGGGCCCCCTTTGAAGCTTTCTTT CASEGGAPFEAFF TRBV28 - TRBJ1-1 -
TGTGCCAGCAGCTCCCAAAGCGGGGCTAGCACAGATACGCAGTATTTT CASSSQSGASTDTQYF TRBV5-4 - TRBJ2-3 TRBD2
TGTGCCAGAGAGCCTCCAGGGTCGACTGAAGCTTTCTTT CAREPPGSTEAFF TRBV7-2 - TRBJ1-1 -
TGTGCCAGCAGCTTAACAGGGGGGGGGACTGAAGCTTTCTTT CASSLTGGGTEAFF TRBV5-4 - TRBJ1-1 TRBD1
TGCAGCGTCGGCAATCAGCCCCAGCATTTT CSVGNQPQHF TRBV29-1 - TRBJ1-5 -
TGCGCCAGCAGCTTGAAGCAATCGAGCTCCTATAATTCACCCCTCCACTTT CASSLKQSSSYNSPLHF TRBV5-1 - TRBJ1-6 -
TGTGCCAGCAGCAACTCCGGGACTCTAGAGACCCAGTACTTC CASSNSGTLETQYF TRBV7-2 - TRBJ2-5 -
TGTGCCAGCAGTTACTCCCCCCGGTTGGCTAACTATGGCTACACCTTC CASSYSPRLANYGYTF TRBV6-8 - TRBJ1-2 -
TGTGCCAGCAGTGAGCCGACAGGTAACTATGGCTACACCTTC CASSEPTGNYGYTF TRBV6-1 - TRBJ1-2 -
TGTGCCAGCAGCTTAGTACGGGGTGAGGACACTGAAGCTTTCTTT CASSLVRGEDTEAFF TRBV7-9 - TRBJ1-1 -
TGTGCCAGCAGTTGGGGGAGGGAGACCCAGTACTTC CASSWGRETQYF TRBV28 - TRBJ2-5 -
TGTGCCAGCAGCACCGAGCTATACAATGAGCAGTTCTTC CASSTELYNEQFF TRBV11-2 - TRBJ2-1 -
TGTGCCAGCAGTTCCCGGACGGGAACCTACGAGCAGTACTTC CASSSRTGTYEQYF TRBV28 - TRBJ2-7 -
TGTGCCAGCAGCTTGGCCGGGACTAGCGGAGCCACAGATACGCAGTATTTT CASSLAGTSGATDTQYF TRBV5-5 - TRBJ2-3 TRBD2
TGTGCCAGCAGCGCACAGGGGGCCAGGGACACTGAAGCTTTCTTT CASSAQGARDTEAFF TRBV5-4 - TRBJ1-1 TRBD1